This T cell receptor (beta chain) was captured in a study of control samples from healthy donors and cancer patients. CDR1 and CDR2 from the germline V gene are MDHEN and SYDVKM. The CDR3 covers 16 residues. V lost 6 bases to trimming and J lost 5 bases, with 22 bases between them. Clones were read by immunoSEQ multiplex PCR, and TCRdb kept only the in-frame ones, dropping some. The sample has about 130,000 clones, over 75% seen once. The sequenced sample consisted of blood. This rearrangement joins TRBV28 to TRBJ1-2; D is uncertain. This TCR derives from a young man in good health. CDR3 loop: CASSFSRAGSRYGYTF. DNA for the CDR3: TGTGCCAGCAGCTTCTCTAGGGCAGGTTCTCGGTATGGCTACACCTTC.